This T cell receptor beta chain is drawn from a study of radiation and T cells in renal cell carcinoma. Study outcomes and limitations: In blood, top tumor clones expanded by 2 weeks, shrinking by 4.

Unmatched junction bases numbered 7, after V lost 5 bases and J lost 7 bases. The CDR3 extends over 13 amino acids. The germline V gene has CDR1 MNHEY and CDR2 SMNVEV (reference sequence). Assay used: immunoSEQ multiplex PCR; TCRdb lists only in-frame clones, some missing. The profile shows approximately 45,000 clones, 83% of them singletons. This clone appeared once. Antigen: not known. Time point described: baseline pretreatment blood. Sample treatment: 15 Gy SBRT to primary tumor, nephrectomy 4 weeks later. Radiation-treated patients gave blood at baseline, week 2 and week 4. The patient's renal cell carcinoma had clear cell pathology.

Sequenced material: blood, taken from a patient whose treatment included radiotherapy and nephrectomy. This sequence originates from a woman in her sixties or seventies with renal cell carcinoma. J is TRBJ1-2 and V is TRBV27, with 7 bases aligning to TRBD1. The CDR3 nucleotides read TGTGCCAGCAGTCATGACAGGGTCGGTGGCTACACCTTC. It yields the protein CASSHDRVGGYTF.